This T cell receptor beta chain derives from a study of fetal regulatory T cell absence and autoimmunity. Study-wide background: Exocrine pancreas autoimmunity occurred in IPEX patients lacking clinical diabetes.

The survey-level immunoSEQ assay was used. The protocol was immunoSEQ multiplex PCR, while the TCRdb copy is restricted to in-frame clones and leaves out a portion. The data show about 95,000 clones, about three quarters seen once. Germline V gives CDR1 SNHLY, CDR2 FYNNEI. The CDR3 totals 16 residues. The V gene lost 4 bases and the J gene lost 1 base, with 15 bases spanning the gap. This clone was seen just once. The chain uses TRBV2 and TRBJ2-3, with TRBD2 as a possible D gene (6 bases). The clonotype was recovered from a male donor with IPEX syndrome. Sequencing used pancreas tissue. CDR3 loop: CASSGTGGGRTDTQYF. As DNA, the CDR3 is TGTGCCAGCAGTGGAACCGGGGGAGGACGCACAGATACGCAGTATTTT.